Listed below are T cell receptor beta chains from one sample, sequenced in a study of cytomegalovirus exposure and HLA in healthy donors. Profiling relied on immunoSEQ multiplex PCR, and the TCRdb table lists in-frame clones only, not all of them. Counted here are some 200,000 clones, 85% to 90% occurring once; the ten biggest clones make up around 1%. The specimen was PBMCs. Every receptor here comes from a woman younger than 35 in good health and CMV-seronegative. Each CDR3 is given with its conserved first and last residue. Fields, in order: D gene, J gene, clone size, V gene, CDR3 protein, CDR3 DNA. D genes are given only for firm matches. Clone size appears in some rows only: once, few, many, or a class for an expanded clone.

D gene: .
J gene: TRBJ2-3
clone size: .
V gene: TRBV5-4
CDR3 protein: CASSRARAGDTQYF
CDR3 DNA: TGTGCCAGCAGCCGGGCGAGGGCCGGAGATACGCAGTATTTT

D gene: TRBD1
J gene: TRBJ1-2
clone size: .
V gene: TRBV5-5
CDR3 protein: CASSLAPGGYGYTF
CDR3 DNA: TGTGCCAGCAGCTTGGCCCCAGGGGGCTATGGCTACACCTTC

D gene: TRBD1
J gene: TRBJ1-1
clone size: few
V gene: TRBV5-1
CDR3 protein: CASSHVSGGNTEAFF
CDR3 DNA: TGCGCCAGCAGCCATGTTTCAGGGGGGAACACTGAAGCTTTCTTT

D gene: .
J gene: TRBJ2-7
clone size: once
V gene: TRBV30
CDR3 protein: CAWSRQLSYEQYF
CDR3 DNA: TGTGCCTGGAGCCGACAGCTTTCCTACGAGCAGTACTTC

D gene: .
J gene: TRBJ1-1
clone size: .
V gene: TRBV7-9
CDR3 protein: CALRGTGVGTEAFF
CDR3 DNA: TGTGCCCTCCGAGGCACGGGGGTAGGCACTGAAGCTTTCTTT

D gene: .
J gene: TRBJ2-5
clone size: .
V gene: TRBV15
CDR3 protein: CATGAFQETQYF
CDR3 DNA: TGTGCCACCGGAGCTTTCCAAGAGACCCAGTACTTC

D gene: TRBD2
J gene: TRBJ2-5
clone size: .
V gene: TRBV7-2
CDR3 protein: CASSLAGSGGQETQYF
CDR3 DNA: TGTGCCAGCAGCTTAGCGGGTAGCGGGGGCCAAGAGACCCAGTACTTC

D gene: TRBD1
J gene: TRBJ2-7
clone size: .
V gene: TRBV5-1
CDR3 protein: CASSTTGTGAYEQYF
CDR3 DNA: TGCGCCAGCAGCACTACCGGGACAGGGGCCTACGAGCAGTACTTC

D gene: TRBD1
J gene: TRBJ1-2
clone size: .
V gene: TRBV5-1
CDR3 protein: CASTTDRGYGYTF
CDR3 DNA: TGCGCCAGCACCACCGACAGGGGCTATGGCTACACCTTC

D gene: TRBD1
J gene: TRBJ1-2
clone size: .
V gene: TRBV7-2
CDR3 protein: CASSNRDRVSGYTF
CDR3 DNA: TGTGCCAGCAGCAACCGGGACAGGGTGTCTGGCTACACCTTC

D gene: .
J gene: TRBJ2-2
clone size: .
V gene: TRBV5-1
CDR3 protein: CASRPGTFTGELFF
CDR3 DNA: TGCGCCAGCAGACCCGGGACATTCACCGGGGAGCTGTTTTTT

D gene: TRBD1
J gene: TRBJ1-1
clone size: .
V gene: TRBV6-6
CDR3 protein: CASSYNRDSSRSGAFF
CDR3 DNA: TGTGCCAGCAGTTATAACAGGGACAGCTCTAGGTCTGGAGCTTTCTTT

D gene: .
J gene: TRBJ2-7
clone size: .
V gene: TRBV4-3
CDR3 protein: CASSQDTGGRLYVEQYF
CDR3 DNA: TGCGCCAGCAGCCAAGATACCGGGGGACGCCTTTATGTCGAGCAGTACTTC

D gene: TRBD1
J gene: TRBJ1-5
clone size: .
V gene: TRBV4-1
CDR3 protein: CASSQGSLSGMTGDQPQHF
CDR3 DNA: TGCGCCAGCAGCCAAGGTTCCTTATCCGGTATGACAGGGGATCAGCCCCAGCATTTT

D gene: .
J gene: TRBJ2-7
clone size: .
V gene: TRBV4-2
CDR3 protein: CASSQDSSEYEQYF
CDR3 DNA: TGTGCCAGCAGCCAAGATAGTTCCGAATACGAGCAGTACTTC

D gene: TRBD1
J gene: TRBJ2-7
clone size: .
V gene: TRBV12-5
CDR3 protein: CASGLPKRGHFSYEQYF
CDR3 DNA: TGTGCTAGTGGTTTGCCAAAAAGGGGGCACTTCTCCTACGAGCAGTACTTC

D gene: TRBD1
J gene: TRBJ1-1
clone size: .
V gene: TRBV9
CDR3 protein: CASSVNEIQGAKGTEAFF
CDR3 DNA: TGTGCCAGCAGCGTAAATGAGATACAGGGGGCAAAAGGGACTGAAGCTTTCTTT

D gene: .
J gene: TRBJ1-4
clone size: .
V gene: TRBV6-1
CDR3 protein: CASSRQEKLFF
CDR3 DNA: TGTGCCAGCAGCCGACAGGAAAAACTGTTTTTT